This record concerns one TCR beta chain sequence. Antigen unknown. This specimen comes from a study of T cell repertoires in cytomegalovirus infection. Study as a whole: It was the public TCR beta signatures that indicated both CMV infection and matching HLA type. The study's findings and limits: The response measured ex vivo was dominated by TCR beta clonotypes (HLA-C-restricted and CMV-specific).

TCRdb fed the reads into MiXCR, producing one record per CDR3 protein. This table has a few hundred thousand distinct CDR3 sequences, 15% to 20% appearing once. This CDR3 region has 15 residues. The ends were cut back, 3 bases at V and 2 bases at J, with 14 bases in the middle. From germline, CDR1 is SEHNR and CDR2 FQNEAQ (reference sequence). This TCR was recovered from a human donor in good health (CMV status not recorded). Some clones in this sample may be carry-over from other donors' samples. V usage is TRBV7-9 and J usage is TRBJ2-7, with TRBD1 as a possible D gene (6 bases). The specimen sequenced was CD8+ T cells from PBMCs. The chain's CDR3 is CASSFLSTGPYEQYF. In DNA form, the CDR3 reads TGTGCCAGCAGCTTCCTCTCGACAGGCCCCTACGAGCAGTACTTC.